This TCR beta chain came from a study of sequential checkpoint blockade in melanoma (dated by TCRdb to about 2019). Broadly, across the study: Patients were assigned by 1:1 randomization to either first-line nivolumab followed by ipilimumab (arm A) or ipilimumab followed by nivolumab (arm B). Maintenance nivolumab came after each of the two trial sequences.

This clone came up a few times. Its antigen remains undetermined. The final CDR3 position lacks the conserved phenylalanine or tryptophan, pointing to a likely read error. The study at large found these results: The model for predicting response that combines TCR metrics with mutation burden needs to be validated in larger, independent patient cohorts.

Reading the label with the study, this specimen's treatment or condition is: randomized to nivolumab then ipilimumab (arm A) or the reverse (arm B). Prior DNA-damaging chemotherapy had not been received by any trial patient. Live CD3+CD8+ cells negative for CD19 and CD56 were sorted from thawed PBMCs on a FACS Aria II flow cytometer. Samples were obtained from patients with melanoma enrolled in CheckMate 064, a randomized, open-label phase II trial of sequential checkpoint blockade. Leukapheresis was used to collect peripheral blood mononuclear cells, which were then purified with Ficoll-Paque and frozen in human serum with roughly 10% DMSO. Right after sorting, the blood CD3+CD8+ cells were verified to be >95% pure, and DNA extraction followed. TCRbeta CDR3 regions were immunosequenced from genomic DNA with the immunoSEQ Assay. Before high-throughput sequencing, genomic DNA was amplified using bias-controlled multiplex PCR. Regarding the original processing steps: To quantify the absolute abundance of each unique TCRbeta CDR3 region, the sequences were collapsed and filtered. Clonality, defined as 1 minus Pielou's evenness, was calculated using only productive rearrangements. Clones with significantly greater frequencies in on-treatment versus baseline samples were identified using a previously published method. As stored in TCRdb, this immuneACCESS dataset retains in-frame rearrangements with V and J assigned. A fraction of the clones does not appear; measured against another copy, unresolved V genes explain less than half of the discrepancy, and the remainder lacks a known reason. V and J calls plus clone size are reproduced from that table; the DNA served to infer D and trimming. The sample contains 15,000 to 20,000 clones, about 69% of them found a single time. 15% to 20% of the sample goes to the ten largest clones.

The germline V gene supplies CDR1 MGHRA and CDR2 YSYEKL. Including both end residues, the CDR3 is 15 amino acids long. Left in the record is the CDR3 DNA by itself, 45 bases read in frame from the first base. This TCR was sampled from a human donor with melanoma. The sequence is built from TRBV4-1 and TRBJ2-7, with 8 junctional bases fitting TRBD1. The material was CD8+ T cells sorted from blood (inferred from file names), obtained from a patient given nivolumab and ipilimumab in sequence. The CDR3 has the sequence CASCQGGTGAYEQYY. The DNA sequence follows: TGTGCCAGCTGCCAAGGTGGGACAGGAGCCTACGAGCAGTACTAC.